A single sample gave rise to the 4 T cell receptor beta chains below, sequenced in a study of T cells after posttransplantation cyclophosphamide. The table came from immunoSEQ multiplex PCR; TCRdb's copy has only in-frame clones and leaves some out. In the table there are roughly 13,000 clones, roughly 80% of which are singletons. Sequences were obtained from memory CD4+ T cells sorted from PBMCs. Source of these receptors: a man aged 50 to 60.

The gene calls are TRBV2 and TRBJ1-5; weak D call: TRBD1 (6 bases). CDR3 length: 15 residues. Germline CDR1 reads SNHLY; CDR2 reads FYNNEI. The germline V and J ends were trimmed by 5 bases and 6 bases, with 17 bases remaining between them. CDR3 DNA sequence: TGTGCCAGCAGTCGAACTTGGGGGCCAGTTCAGCCCCAGCATTTT. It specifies CASSRTWGPVQPQHF.

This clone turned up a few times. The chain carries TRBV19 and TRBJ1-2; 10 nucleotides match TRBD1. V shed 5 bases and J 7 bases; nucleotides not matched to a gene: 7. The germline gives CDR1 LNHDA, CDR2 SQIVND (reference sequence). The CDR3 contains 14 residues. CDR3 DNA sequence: TGTGCCAGTAGTCCCGGGGACAGGGGCAGTGGCTACACCTTC. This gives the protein CASSPGDRGSGYTF.

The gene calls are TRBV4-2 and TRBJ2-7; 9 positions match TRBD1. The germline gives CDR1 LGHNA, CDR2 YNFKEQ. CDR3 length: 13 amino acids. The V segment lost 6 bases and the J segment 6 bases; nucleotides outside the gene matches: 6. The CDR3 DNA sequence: TGTGCCAGCAGGAGGACAGGGGATGGCGAGCAGTACTTC. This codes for CASRRTGDGEQYF.

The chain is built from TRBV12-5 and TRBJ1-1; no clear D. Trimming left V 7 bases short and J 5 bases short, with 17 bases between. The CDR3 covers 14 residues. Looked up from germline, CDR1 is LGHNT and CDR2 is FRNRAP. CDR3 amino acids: CASAFTTAGTEAFF. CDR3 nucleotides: TGTGCTAGTGCCTTCACAACGGCAGGAACTGAAGCTTTCTTT.